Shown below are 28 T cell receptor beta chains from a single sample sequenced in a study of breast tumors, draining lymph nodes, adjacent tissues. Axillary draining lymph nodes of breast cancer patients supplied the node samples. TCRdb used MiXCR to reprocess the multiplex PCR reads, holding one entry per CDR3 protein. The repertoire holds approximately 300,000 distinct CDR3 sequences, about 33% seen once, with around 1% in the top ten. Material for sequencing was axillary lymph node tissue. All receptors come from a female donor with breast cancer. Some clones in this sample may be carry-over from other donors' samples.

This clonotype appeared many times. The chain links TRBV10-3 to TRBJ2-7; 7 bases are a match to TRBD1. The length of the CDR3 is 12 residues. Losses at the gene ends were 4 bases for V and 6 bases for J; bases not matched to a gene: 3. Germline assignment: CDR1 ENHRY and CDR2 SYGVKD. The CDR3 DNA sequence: TGTGCCATCAGTGGGGGGACAGTCGAGCAGTACTTC. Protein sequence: CAISGGTVEQYF.

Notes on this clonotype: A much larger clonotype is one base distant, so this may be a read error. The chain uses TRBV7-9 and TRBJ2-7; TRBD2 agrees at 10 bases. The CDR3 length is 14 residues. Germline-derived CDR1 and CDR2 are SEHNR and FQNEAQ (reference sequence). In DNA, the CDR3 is TGTGCCGGCAGCTTACTAGCGGGACCAGGCGAGCAGTACTTC. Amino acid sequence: CAGSLLAGPGEQYF.

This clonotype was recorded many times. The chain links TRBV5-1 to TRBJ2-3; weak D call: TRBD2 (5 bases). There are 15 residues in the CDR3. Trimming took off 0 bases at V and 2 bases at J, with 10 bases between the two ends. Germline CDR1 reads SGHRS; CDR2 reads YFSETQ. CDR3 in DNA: TGCGCCAGCAGCTTGGAACCCGGGGACACAGATACGCAGTATTTT. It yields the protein CASSLEPGDTDTQYF.

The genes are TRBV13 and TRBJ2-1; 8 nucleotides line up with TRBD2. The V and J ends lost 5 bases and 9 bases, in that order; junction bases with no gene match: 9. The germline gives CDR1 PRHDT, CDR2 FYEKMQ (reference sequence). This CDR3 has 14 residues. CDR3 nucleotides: TGTGCCAGCAGCGGGACTAGTGTTGCGGGTGAGCAGTTCTTC. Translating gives CASSGTSVAGEQFF.

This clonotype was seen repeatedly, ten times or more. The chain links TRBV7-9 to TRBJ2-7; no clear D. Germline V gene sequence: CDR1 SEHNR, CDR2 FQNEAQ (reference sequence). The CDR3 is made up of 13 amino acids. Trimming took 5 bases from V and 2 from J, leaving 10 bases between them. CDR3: CASSPPGPYEQYF. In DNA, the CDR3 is TGTGCCAGCAGCCCGCCGGGCCCCTACGAGCAGTACTTC.

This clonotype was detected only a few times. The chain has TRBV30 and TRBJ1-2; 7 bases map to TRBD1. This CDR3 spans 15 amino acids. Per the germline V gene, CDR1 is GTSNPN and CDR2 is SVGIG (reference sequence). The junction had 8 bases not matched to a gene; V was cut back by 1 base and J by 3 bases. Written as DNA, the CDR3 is TGTGCCTGGAGTGCCTGGGACAGTGACCACTATGGCTACACCTTC. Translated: CAWSAWDSDHYGYTF.

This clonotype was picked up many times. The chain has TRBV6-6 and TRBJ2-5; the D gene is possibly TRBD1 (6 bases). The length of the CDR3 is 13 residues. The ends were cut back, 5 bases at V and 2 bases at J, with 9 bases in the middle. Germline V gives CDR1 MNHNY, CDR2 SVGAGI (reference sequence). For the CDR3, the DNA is TGTGCCAGCAGTGGGACACCGCAAGAGACCCAGTACTTC. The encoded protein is CASSGTPQETQYF.

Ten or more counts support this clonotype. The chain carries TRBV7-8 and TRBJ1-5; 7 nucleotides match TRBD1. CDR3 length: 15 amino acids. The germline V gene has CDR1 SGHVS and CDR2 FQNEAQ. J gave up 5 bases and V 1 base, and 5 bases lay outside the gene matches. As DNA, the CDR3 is TGTGCCAGCAGCTTAGTCCCAAGGGGGCATCAGCCCCAGCATTTT. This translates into CASSLVPRGHQPQHF.

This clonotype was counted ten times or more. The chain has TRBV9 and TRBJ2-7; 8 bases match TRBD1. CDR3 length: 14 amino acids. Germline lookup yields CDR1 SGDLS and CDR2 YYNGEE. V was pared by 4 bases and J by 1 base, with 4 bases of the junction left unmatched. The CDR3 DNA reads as TGTGCCAGCAGCCTCCAGGGGGCTTCCTACGAGCAGTACTTC. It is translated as CASSLQGASYEQYF.

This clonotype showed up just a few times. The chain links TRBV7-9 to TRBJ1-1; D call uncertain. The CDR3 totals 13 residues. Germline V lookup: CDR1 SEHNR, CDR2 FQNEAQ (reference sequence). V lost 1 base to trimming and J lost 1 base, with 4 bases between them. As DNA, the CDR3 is TGTGCCAGCAGCTTAGTGCAGAACACTGAAGCTTTCTTT. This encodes CASSLVQNTEAFF.

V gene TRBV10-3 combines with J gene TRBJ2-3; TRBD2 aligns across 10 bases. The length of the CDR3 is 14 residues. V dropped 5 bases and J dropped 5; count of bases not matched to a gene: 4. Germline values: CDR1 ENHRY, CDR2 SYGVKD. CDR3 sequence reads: CAISSIAGGDTQYF. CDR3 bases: TGTGCCATCAGTAGTATAGCGGGAGGAGATACGCAGTATTTT.

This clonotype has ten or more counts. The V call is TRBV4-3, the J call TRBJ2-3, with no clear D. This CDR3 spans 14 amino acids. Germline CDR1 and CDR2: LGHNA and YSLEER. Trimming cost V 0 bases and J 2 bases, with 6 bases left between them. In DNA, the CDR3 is TGCGCCAGCAGCCAAGACGTTAACACAGATACGCAGTATTTT. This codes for CASSQDVNTDTQYF.

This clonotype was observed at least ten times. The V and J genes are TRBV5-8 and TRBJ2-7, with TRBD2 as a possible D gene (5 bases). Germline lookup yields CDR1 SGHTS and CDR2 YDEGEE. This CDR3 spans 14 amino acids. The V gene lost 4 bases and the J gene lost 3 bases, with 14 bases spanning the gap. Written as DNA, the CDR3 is TGTGCCAGCAGCCCCCCGGGGATCCACTACGAGCAGTACTTC. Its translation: CASSPPGIHYEQYF.

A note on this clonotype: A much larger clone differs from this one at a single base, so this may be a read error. For the CDR3, the DNA is TGTGCCAGCAGCCCCAGGGGGGTTTTATACGAGCAGTACTTC. The encoded protein is CASSPRGVLYEQYF. J is TRBJ2-7 and V is TRBV7-9; D is perhaps TRBD1 (7 bases). V dropped 5 bases and J dropped 4 bases, with 15 bases sitting between them. Germline V lookup: CDR1 SEHNR, CDR2 FQNEAQ (reference sequence). The CDR3 spans 14 residues.

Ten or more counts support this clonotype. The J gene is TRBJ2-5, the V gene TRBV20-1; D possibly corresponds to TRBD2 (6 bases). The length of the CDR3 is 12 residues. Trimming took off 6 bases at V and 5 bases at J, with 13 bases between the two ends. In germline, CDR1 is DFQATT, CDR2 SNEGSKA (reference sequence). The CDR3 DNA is TGCAGTGCGGAACGTGGAGGGGAGACCCAGTACTTC. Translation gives CSAERGGETQYF.

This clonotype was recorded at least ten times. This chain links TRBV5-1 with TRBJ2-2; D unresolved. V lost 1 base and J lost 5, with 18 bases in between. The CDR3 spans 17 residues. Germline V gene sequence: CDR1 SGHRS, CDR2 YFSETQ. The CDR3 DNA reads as TGCGCCAGCAGCTTGAACCCCCTGGCGGTCGAGACCGGGGAGCTGTTTTTT. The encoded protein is CASSLNPLAVETGELFF.

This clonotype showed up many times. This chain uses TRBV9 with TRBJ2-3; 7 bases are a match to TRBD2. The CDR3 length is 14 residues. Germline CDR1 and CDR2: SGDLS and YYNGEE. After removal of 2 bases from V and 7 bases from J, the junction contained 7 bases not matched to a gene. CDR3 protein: CASSVGASGYTQYF. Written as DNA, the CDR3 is TGTGCCAGCAGCGTTGGGGCTAGCGGTTATACGCAGTATTTT.

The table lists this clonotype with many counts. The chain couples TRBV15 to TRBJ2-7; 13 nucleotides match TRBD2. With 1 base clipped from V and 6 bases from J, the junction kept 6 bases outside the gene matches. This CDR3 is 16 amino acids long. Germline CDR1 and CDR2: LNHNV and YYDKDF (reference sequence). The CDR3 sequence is CATSRVRTSGSREQYF. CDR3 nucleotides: TGTGCCACCAGCAGAGTGAGGACTAGCGGGAGTCGCGAGCAGTACTTC.

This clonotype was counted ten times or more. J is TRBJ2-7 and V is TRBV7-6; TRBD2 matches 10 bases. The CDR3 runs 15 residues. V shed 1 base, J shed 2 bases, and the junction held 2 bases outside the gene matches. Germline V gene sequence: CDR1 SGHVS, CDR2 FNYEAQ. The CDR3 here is CASSLVTSGTYEQYF. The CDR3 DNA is TGTGCCAGCAGCTTAGTTACTAGCGGGACCTACGAGCAGTACTTC.

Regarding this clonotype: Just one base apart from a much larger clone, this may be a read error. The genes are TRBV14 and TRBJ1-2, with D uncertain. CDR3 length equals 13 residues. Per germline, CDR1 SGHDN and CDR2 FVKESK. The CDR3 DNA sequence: TGTGCCAGCAGCCAACTGGTCGGCTATGGCCACACCTTC. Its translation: CASSQLVGYGHTF.

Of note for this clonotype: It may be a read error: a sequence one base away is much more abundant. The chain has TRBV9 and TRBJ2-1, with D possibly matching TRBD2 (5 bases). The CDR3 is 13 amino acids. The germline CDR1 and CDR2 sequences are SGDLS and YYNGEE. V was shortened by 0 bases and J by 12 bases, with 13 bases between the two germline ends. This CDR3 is CASSVGLASGQFF. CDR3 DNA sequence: TGTGCCAGCAGCGTAGGTCTAGCAAGTGGGCAGTTCTTC.

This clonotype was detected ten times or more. CDR3: CATSRDEFGNRGLYNEQFF. CDR3 nucleotide sequence: TGTGCCACCAGCAGAGATGAATTCGGAAACCGGGGACTGTACAATGAGCAGTTCTTC. V is TRBV15 and J is TRBJ2-1; TRBD2 might be the D (6 bases). The ends were cut back, 0 bases at V and 4 bases at J, with 22 bases in the middle. The germline V gene has CDR1 LNHNV and CDR2 YYDKDF (reference sequence). The CDR3 loop spans 19 amino acids.

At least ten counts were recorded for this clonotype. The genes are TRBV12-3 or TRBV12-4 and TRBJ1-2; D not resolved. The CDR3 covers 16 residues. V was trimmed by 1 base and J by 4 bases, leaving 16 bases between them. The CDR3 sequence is CASSLEVTADIYGYTF. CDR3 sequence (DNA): TGTGCCAGCAGTTTAGAGGTAACAGCCGATATCTATGGCTACACCTTC.

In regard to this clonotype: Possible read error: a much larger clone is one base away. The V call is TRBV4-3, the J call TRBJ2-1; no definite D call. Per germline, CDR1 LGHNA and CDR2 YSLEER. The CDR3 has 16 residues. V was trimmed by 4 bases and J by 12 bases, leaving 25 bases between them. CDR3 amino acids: CASSPSEKAYMHGQFF. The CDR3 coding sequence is TGCGCCAGCAGCCCAAGCGAAAAAGCGTACATGCATGGGCAGTTCTTC.

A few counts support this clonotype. The CDR3 loop is CASSFPGRVTEAFF. CDR3 nucleotide sequence: TGTGCCAGCAGCTTTCCCGGGAGGGTAACTGAAGCTTTCTTT. The V call is TRBV7-2, the J call TRBJ1-1; D is unclear. Deletions cut 3 bases from V and 5 bases from J, with 13 bases between. The germline CDR1 and CDR2 sequences are SGHTA and FQGNSA. This CDR3 is built from 14 residues. Together with reference TRBV7-2 and TRBJ1-1, the CDR3 gives the full variable domain: GAGVSQSPSNKVTEKGKDVELRCDPISGHTALYWYRQSLGQGLEFLIYFQGNSAPDKSGLPSDRFSAERTGGSVSTLTIQRTQQEDSAVYLCASSFPGRVTEAFFGQGTRLTVV.

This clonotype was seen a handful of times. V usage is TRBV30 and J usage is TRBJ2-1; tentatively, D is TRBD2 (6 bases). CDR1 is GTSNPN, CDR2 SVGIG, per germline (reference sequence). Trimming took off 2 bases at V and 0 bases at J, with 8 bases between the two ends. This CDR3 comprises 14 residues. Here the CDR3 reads CAWSSGSSYNEQFF. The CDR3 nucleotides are TGTGCCTGGAGTTCCGGGAGCTCCTACAATGAGCAGTTCTTC.

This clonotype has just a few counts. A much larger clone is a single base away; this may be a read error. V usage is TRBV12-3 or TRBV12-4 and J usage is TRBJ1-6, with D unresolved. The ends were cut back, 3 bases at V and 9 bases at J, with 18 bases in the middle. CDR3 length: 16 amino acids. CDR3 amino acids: CASSFARRPIVSPLHF. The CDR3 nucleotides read TGTGCCAGCAGTTTCGCGCGCAGGCCTATAGTTTCACCCCTCCACTTT.

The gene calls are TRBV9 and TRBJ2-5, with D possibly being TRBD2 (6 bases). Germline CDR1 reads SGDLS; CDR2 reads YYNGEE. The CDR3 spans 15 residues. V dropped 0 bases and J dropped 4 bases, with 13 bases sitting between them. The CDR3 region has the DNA TGTGCCAGCAGCGTAGGGTTACTAGCTTCAGAGACCCAGTACTTC. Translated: CASSVGLLASETQYF.